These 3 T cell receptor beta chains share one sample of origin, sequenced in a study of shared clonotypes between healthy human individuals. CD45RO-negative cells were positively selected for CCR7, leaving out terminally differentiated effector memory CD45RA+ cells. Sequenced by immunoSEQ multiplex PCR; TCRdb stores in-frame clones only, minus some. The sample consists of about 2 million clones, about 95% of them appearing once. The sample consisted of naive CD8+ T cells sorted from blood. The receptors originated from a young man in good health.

CDR3 coding DNA: TGTGCCAGCAGCGAAGGAAGGAACACTGAAGCTTTCTTT. Amino acid sequence: CASSEGRNTEAFF. The J gene is TRBJ1-1, the V gene TRBV6-4; D is uncertain. Germline lookup yields CDR1 MRHNA and CDR2 SNTAGT. This CDR3 is built from 13 residues. V was clipped by 6 bases and J by 1 base, with 9 bases between them.

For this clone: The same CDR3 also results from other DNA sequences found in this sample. The CDR3 DNA sequence: TGTGCCAGCAGTCGACAGGGGAACTATGGCTACACCTTC. This codes for CASSRQGNYGYTF. The rearrangement joins TRBV6-5 to TRBJ1-2, with TRBD1 identical over 8 bases. This CDR3 region has 13 residues. Germline CDR1 is MNHEY and CDR2 is SVGAGI. V was pared by 5 bases and J by 2 bases, with 1 base of the junction left unmatched.

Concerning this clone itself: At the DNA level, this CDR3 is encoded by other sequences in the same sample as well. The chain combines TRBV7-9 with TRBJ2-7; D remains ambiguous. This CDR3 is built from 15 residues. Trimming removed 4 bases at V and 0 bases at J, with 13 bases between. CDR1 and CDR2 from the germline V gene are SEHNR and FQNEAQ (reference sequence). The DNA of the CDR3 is TGTGCCAGCAGCTCGCCCGCCAGGAGCTCCTACGAGCAGTACTTC. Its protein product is CASSSPARSSYEQYF. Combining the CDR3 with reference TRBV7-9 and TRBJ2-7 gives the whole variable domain DTGVSQNPRHKITKRGQNVTFRCDPISEHNRLYWYRQTLGQGPEFLTYFQNEAQLEKSRLLSDRFSAERPKGSFSTLEIQRTEQGDSAMYLCASSSPARSSYEQYFGPGTRLTVT.